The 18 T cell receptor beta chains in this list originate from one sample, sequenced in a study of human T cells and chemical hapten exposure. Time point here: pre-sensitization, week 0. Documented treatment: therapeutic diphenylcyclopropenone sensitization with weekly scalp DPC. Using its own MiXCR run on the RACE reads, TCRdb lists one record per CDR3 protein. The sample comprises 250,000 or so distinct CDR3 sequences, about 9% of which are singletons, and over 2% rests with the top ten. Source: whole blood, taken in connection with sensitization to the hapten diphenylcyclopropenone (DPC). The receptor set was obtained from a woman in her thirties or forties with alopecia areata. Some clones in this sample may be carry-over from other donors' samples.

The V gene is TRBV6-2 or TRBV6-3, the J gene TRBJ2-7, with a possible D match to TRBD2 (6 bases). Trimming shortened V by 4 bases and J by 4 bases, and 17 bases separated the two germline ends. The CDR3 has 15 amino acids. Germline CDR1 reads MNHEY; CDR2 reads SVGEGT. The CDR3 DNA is TGTGCCAGCAGTTCATCGGGAGCACCCCCGTACGAGCAGTACTTC. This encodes CASSSSGAPPYEQYF.

The CDR3 is CATNEYTEAFF. CDR3 DNA sequence: TGTGCCACCAACGAGTACACTGAAGCTTTCTTT. This chain uses TRBV6-2 or TRBV6-3 with TRBJ1-1; D gene ambiguous. There are 11 residues in the CDR3. CDR1 and CDR2 from the germline V gene are MNHEY and SVGEGT. Trimming took off 10 bases at V and 3 bases at J, with 9 bases between the two ends.

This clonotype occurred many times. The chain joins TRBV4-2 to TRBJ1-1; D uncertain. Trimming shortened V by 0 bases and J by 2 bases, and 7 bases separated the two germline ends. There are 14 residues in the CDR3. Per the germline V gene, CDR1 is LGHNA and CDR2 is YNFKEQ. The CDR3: CASSQDRVNTEAFF. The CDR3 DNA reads TGTGCCAGCAGCCAAGATCGTGTAAACACTGAAGCTTTCTTT.

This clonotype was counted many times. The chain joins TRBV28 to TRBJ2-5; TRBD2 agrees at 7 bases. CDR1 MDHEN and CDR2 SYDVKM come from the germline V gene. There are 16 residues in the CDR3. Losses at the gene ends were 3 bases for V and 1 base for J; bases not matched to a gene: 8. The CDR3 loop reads CASSLGGSGPQETQYF. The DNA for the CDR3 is TGTGCCAGCAGTTTGGGGGGGTCAGGGCCCCAAGAGACCCAGTACTTC.

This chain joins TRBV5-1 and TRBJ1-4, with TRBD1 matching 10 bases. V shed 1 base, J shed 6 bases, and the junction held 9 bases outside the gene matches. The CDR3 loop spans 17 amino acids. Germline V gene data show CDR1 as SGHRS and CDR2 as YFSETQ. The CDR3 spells CASSLSGQGNGDEKLFF. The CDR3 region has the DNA TGCGCCAGCAGCTTGTCGGGACAGGGGAATGGCGATGAAAAACTGTTTTTT.

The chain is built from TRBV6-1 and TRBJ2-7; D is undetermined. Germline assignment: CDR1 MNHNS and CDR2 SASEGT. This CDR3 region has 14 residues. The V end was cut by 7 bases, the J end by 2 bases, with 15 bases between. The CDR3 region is CASTALDRTYEQYF. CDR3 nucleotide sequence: TGTGCCAGCACCGCCTTGGACCGGACCTACGAGCAGTACTTC.

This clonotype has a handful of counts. The CDR3 reads CASSRSGSVGDTQYF. CDR3 bases: TGTGCCAGCAGCCGTAGCGGGAGCGTTGGAGATACGCAGTATTTT. The chain combines TRBV28 with TRBJ2-3, with 9 bases that match TRBD2. The J segment lost 5 bases and the V segment lost 6 bases, leaving 9 bases of the junction unmatched. CDR3 length: 15 residues. CDR1 and CDR2 from the germline V gene are MDHEN and SYDVKM.

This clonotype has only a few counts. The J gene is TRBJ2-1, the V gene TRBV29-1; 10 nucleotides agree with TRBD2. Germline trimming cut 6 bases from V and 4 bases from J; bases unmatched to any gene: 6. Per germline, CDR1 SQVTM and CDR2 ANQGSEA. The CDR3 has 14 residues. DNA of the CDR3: TGCAGCGTCCCCGGGACTAGCGTTTACAATGAGCAGTTCTTC. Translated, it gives CSVPGTSVYNEQFF.

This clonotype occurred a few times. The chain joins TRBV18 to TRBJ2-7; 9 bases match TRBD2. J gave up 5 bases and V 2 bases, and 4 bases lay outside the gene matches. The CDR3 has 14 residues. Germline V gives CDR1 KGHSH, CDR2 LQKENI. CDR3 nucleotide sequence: TGTGCCAGCTCACCAGCGGGAGGGCCAGACGAGCAGTACTTC. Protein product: CASSPAGGPDEQYF.

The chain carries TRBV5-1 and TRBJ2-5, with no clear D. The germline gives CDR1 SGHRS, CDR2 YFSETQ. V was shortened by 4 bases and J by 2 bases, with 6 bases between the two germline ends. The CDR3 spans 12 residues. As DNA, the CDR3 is TGCGCCAGCAGCGACAATCAAGAGACCCAGTACTTC. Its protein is CASSDNQETQYF.

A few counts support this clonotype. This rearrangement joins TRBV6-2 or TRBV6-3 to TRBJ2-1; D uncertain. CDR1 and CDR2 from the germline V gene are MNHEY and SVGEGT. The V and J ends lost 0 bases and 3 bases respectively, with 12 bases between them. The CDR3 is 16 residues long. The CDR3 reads CASSYSSIQNYNEQFF. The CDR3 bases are TGTGCCAGCAGTTACTCGAGTATTCAAAACTACAATGAGCAGTTCTTC.

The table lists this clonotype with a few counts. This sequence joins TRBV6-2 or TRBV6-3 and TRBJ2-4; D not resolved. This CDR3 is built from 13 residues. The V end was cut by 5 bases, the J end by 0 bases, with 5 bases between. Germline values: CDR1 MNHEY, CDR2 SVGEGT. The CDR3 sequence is CASSDLAKNIQYF. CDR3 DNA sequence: TGTGCCAGCAGTGATTTAGCCAAAAACATTCAGTACTTC.

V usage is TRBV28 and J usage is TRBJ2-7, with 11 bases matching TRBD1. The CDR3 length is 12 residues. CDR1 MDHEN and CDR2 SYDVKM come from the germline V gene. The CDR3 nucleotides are TGTGCTGGAGGGACAGGGGGATACGAGCAGTACTTC. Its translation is CAGGTGGYEQYF.

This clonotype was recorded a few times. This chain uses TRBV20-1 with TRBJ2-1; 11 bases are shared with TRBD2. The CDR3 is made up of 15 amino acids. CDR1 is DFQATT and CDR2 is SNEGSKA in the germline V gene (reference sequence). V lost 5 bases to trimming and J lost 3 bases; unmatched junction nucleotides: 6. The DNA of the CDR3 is TGCAGTGCTGGCGGGACTAGCGGAGGCTACAATGAGCAGTTCTTC. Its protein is CSAGGTSGGYNEQFF.

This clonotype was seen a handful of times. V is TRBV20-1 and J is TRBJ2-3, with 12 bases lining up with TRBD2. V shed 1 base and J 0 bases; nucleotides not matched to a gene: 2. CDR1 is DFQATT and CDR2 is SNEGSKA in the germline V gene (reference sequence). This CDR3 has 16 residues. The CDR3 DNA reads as TGCAGTGCTAGAGGACTAGCGGGAGTAAGCACAGATACGCAGTATTTT. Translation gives CSARGLAGVSTDTQYF.

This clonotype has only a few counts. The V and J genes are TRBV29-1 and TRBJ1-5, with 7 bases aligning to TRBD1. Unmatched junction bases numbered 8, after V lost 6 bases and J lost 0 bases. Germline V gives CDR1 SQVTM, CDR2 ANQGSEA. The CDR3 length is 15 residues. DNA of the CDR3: TGCAGCGTACGACGGACAGGTGATAGCAATCAGCCCCAGCATTTT. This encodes CSVRRTGDSNQPQHF.

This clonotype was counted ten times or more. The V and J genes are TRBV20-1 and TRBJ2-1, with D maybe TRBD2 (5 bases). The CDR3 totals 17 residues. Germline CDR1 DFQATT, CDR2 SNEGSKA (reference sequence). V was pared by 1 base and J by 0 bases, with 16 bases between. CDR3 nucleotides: TGCAGTGCTAGAGGCCTAGCTGGGCAGAGCTCCTACAATGAGCAGTTCTTC. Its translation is CSARGLAGQSSYNEQFF.

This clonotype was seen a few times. The CDR3 loop is CASSPQDGPLHF. CDR3 in DNA: TGTGCCAGCAGTCCCCAGGATGGACCCCTCCACTTT. The genes are TRBV6-2 or TRBV6-3 and TRBJ1-6, with unresolved D. Germline-derived CDR1 and CDR2 are MNHEY and SVGEGT. V was clipped by 5 bases and J by 12 bases, with 11 bases between them. The CDR3 has 12 amino acids.